This entry concerns a single T cell receptor beta chain. The V end was cut by 7 bases, the J end by 10 bases, with 20 bases between. This CDR3 contains 15 residues. The germline gives CDR1 MDHEN, CDR2 SYDVKM. The entry originates in a study of OX40 agonist ivuxolimab in advanced cancers. Across the study: Patient treatment consisted of intravenous ivuxolimab administration every 2 weeks at 0.01 to 10 mg/kg. Prior therapy, whether anti-PD-1, anti-PD-L1 or anti-CTLA-4, was allowed, and less than 45% had some.

The protocol was immunoSEQ multiplex PCR, while the TCRdb copy is restricted to in-frame clones and leaves out a portion. The sample lists over 150,000 clones, approximately 94% occurring once. The source is an adult with an advanced solid tumor such as melanoma, head and neck, liver or kidney cancer. The sequencing here drew on CD4+ or CD8+ T cells sorted from blood, taken in a trial of the OX40 agonist ivuxolimab. The chain recombines TRBV28 with TRBJ1-6, with D maybe TRBD1 (5 bases). This CDR3 is CASTQRGKFGSPLHF. The CDR3, as DNA: TGTGCCAGCACCCAACGGGGGAAATTTGGGTCACCCCTCCACTTT.